This entry lists 2 T cell receptor beta chains sequenced from one sample in a study of T cells in Graves' hyperthyroidism and ophthalmopathy. Using RNA transcripts as the source, TCR beta CDR3 regions were amplified. When the TCR CDR3 underwent first-round RT-PCR, the HTBI primer set was used. TCRdb redid the calling of the multiplex PCR reads with MiXCR, one entry per CDR3 protein. The table records approximately 400,000 distinct CDR3 sequences, 11% to 15% of them present only once. The specimen was blood. The receptors stem from a man aged 45-65 years with Graves' ophthalmopathy.

In its sample, this clonotype was seen many times. The DNA of the CDR3 is TGTGCCAGCAGCAGAGCGGGATACCACAACGAGCAGTACTTC. Translating it yields CASSRAGYHNEQYF. J is TRBJ2-7 and V is TRBV12-3 or TRBV12-4; TRBD2 aligns across 7 bases. With V trimmed by 6 bases and J by 5 bases, 10 bases remained unmatched. The length of the CDR3 is 14 residues.

This clonotype was picked up many times. The chain joins TRBV27 to TRBJ1-1; D perhaps matches TRBD1 (6 bases). Per germline, CDR1 MNHEY and CDR2 SMNVEV (reference sequence). CDR3 length: 17 residues. The V gene lost 6 bases and the J gene lost 1 base, with 21 bases spanning the gap. The CDR3 loop is CASSGRLGARGNTEAFF. CDR3 nucleotides: TGTGCCAGCAGCGGGCGACTGGGGGCGCGTGGGAACACTGAAGCTTTCTTT.